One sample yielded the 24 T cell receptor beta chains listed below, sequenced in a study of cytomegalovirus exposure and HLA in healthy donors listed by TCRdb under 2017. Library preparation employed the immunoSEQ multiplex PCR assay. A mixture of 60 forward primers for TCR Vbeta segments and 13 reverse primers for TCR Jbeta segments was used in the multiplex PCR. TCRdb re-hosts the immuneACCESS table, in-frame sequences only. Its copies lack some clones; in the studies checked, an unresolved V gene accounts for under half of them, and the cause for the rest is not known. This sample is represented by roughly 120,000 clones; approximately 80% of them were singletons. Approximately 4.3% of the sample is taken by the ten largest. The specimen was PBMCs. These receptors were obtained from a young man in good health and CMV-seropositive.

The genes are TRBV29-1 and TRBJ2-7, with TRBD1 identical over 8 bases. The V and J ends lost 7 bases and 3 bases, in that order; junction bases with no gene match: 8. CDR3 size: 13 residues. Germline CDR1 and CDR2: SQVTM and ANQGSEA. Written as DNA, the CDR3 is TGCAGCGGCGGACAGGGCGGGCGCTACGAGCAGTACTTC. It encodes CSGGQGGRYEQYF.

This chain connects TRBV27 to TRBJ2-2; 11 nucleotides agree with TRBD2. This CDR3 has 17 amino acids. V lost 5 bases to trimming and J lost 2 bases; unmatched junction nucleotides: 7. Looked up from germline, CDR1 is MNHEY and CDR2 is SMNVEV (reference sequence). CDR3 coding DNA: TGTGCCAGCAGTCAACTAGCGGGAGTCCCTAACACCGGGGAGCTGTTTTTT. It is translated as CASSQLAGVPNTGELFF.

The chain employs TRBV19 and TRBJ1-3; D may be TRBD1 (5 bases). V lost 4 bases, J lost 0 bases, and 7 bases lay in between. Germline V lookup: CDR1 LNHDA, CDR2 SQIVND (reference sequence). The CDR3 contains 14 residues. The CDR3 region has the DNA TGTGCCAGTAGTACGGGACTCTCTGGAAACACCATATATTTT. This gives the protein CASSTGLSGNTIYF.

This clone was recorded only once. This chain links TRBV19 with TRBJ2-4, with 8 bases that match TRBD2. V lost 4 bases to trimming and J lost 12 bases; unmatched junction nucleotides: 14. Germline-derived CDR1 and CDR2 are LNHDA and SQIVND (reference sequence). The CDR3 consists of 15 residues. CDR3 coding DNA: TGTGCCAGTAGTAACCACCCACTAGCGGACCACACTCAGTACTTC. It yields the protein CASSNHPLADHTQYF. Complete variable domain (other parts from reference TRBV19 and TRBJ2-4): DGGITQSPKYLFRKEGQNVTLSCEQNLNHDAMYWYRQDPGQGLRLIYYSQIVNDFQKGDIAEGYSVSREKKESFPLTVTSAQKNPTAFYLCASSNHPLADHTQYFGAGTRLSVL.

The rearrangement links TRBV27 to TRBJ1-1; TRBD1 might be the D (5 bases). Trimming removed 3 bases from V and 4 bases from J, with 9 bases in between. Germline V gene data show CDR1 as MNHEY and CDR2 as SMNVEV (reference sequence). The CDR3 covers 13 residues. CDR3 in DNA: TGTGCCAGCAGTTTGACAACAGGCACTGAAGCTTTCTTT. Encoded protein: CASSLTTGTEAFF.

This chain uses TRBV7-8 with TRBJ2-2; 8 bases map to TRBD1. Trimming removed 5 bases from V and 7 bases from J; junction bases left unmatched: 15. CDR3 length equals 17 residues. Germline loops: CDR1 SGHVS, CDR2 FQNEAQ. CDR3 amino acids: CASSRMGTGGLGGELFF. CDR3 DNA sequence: TGTGCCAGCAGCCGAATGGGTACAGGGGGACTGGGCGGGGAGCTGTTTTTT.

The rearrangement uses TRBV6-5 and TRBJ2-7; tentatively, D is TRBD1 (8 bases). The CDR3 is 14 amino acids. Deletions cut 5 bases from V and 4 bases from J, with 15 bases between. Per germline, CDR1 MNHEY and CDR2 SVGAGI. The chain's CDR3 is CASSETGGGYEQYF. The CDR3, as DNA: TGTGCCAGCAGTGAAACAGGGGGGGGGTACGAGCAGTACTTC.

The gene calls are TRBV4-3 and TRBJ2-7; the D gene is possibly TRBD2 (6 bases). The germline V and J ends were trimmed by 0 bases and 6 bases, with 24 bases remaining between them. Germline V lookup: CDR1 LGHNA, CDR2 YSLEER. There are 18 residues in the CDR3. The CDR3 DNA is TGCGCCAGCAGCCAAGATCTAATTGGGTGGCGGGATAGATCCGAGCAGTACTTC. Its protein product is CASSQDLIGWRDRSEQYF.

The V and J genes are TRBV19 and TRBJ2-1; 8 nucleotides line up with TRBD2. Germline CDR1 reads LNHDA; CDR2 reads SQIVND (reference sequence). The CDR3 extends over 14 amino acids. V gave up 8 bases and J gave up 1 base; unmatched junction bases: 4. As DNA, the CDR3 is TGTGCCAGTTGTGCGGGGGGATCCTACAATGAGCAGTTCTTC. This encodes CASCAGGSYNEQFF.

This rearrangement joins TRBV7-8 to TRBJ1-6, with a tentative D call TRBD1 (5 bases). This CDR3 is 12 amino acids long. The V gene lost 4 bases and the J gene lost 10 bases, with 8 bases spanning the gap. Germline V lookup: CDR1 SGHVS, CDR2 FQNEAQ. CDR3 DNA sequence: TGTGCCAGCAGCTCTAGGGGATCACCCCTCCACTTT. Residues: CASSSRGSPLHF. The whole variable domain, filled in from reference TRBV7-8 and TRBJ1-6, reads GAGVSQSPRYKVAKRGQDVALRCDPISGHVSLFWYQQALGQGPEFLTYFQNEAQLDKSGLPSDRFFAERPEGSVSTLKIQRTQQEDSAVYLCASSSRGSPLHFGNGTRLTVT.

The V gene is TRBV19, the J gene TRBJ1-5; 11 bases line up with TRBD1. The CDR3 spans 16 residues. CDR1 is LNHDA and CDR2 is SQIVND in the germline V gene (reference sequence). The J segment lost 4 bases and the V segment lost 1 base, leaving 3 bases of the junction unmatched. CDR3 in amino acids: CASSIVGTGGNQPQHF. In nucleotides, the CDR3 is TGTGCCAGTAGTATAGTAGGGACAGGGGGAAATCAGCCCCAGCATTTT.

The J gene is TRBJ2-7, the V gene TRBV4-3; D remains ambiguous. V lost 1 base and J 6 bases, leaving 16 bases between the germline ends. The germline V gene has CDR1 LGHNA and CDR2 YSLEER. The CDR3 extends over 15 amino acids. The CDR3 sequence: CASSQAFTEIGEQYF. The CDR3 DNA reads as TGCGCCAGCAGCCAAGCCTTCACAGAGATCGGCGAGCAGTACTTC.

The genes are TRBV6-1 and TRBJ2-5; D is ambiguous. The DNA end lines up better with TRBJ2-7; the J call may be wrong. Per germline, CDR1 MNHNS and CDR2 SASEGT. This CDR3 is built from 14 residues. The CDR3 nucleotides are TGTGCCAGCAGTCTAGAAACAAAGTACTACGAGCAGTACTTC. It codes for CASSLETKYYEQYF.

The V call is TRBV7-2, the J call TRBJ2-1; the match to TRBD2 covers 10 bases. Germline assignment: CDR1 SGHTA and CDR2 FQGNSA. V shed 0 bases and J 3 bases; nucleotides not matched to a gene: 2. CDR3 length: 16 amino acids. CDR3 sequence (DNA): TGTGCCAGCAGCTTAGCGGTAGCGGGGGGCTACAATGAGCAGTTCTTC. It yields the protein CASSLAVAGGYNEQFF. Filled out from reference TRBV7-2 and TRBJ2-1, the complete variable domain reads GAGVSQSPSNKVTEKGKDVELRCDPISGHTALYWYRQSLGQGLEFLIYFQGNSAPDKSGLPSDRFSAERTGGSVSTLTIQRTQQEDSAVYLCASSLAVAGGYNEQFFGPGTRLTVL.

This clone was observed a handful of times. The CDR3 bases are TGTGCCAGCAGCCCATACAGGGGGGGGTATGGCTACACCTTC. This sequence encodes CASSPYRGGYGYTF. The chain combines TRBV5-5 with TRBJ1-2; 8 bases fit TRBD1. The CDR3 loop spans 14 amino acids. Germline V gives CDR1 SGHKS, CDR2 YYEKEE (reference sequence). After removal of 4 bases from V and 5 bases from J, the junction contained 7 bases not matched to a gene.

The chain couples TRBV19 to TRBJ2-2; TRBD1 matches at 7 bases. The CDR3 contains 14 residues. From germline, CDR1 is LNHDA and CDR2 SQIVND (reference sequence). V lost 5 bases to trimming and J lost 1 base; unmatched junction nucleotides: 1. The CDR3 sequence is CASSGTVNTGELFF. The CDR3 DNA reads TGTGCCAGTAGTGGGACAGTGAACACCGGGGAGCTGTTTTTT.

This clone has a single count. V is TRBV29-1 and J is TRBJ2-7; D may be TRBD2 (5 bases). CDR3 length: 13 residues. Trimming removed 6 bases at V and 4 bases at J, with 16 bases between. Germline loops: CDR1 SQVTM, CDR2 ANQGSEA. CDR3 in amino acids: CSVLLEGSYEQYF. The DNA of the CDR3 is TGCAGCGTGCTTCTCGAGGGCAGTTACGAGCAGTACTTC.

CDR3 in amino acids: CASVEAGGRTGELFF. The CDR3 region has the DNA TGTGCCAGCGTGGAAGCGGGAGGGCGGACCGGGGAGCTGTTTTTT. The chain uses TRBV7-9 and TRBJ2-2, with 10 bases lining up with TRBD2. Per the germline V gene, CDR1 is SEHNR and CDR2 is FQNEAQ (reference sequence). J was trimmed by 5 bases and V by 8 bases; bases with no gene match: 8. The CDR3 runs 15 residues.

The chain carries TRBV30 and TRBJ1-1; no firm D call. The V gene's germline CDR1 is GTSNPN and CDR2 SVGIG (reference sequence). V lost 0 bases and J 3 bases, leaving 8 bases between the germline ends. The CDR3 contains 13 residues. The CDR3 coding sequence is TGTGCCTGGAGTGTAGCCTCTTACACTGAAGCTTTCTTT. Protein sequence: CAWSVASYTEAFF.

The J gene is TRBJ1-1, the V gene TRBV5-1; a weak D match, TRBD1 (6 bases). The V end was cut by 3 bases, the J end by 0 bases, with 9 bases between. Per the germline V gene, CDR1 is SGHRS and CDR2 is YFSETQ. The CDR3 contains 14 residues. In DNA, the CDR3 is TGCGCCAGCAGCTCTCAGGGGTTGAACACTGAAGCTTTCTTT. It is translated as CASSSQGLNTEAFF.

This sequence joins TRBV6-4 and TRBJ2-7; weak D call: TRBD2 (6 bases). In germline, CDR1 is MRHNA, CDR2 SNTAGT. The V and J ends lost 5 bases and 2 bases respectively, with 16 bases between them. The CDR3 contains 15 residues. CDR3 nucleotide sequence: TGTGCCAGCAGTCAGGTGGGGGGACCAACCTACGAGCAGTACTTC. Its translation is CASSQVGGPTYEQYF.

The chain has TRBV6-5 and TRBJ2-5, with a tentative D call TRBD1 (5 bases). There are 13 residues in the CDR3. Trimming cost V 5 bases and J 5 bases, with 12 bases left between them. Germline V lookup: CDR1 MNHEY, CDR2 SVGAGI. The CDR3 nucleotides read TGTGCCAGCAGTGCAGGGTTCTCGGAGACCCAGTACTTC. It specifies CASSAGFSETQYF.

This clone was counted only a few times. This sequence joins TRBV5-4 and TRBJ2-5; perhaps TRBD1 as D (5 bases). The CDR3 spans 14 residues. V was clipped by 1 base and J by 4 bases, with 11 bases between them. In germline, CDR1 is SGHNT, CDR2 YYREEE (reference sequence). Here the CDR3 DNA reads TGTGCCAGCAGCTTGCCCCAGGGCGCAGAGACCCAGTACTTC. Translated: CASSLPQGAETQYF.

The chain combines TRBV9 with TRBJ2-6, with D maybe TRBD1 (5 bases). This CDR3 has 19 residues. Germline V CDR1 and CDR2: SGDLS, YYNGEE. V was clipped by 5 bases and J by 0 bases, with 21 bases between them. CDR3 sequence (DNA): TGTGCCAGCAGTTATCCTAGACAGACAGACTCCTCTGGGGCCAACGTCCTGACTTTC. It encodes CASSYPRQTDSSGANVLTF. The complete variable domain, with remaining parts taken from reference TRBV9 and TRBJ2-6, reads DSGVTQTPKHLITATGQRVTLRCSPRSGDLSVYWYQQSLDQGLQFLIQYYNGEERAKGNILERFSAQQFPDLHSELNLSSLELGDSALYFCASSYPRQTDSSGANVLTFGAGSRLTVL.